The 2 T cell receptor beta chains reported below all come from one sample, sequenced in a study of cytomegalovirus exposure and HLA in healthy donors. The PCR contained 60 Vbeta and 13 Jbeta primers. Generated by immunoSEQ multiplex PCR, the TCRdb table keeps only in-frame clones and is missing some. The data contain 240,000 or so clones, 82% of them singletons. Input material: PBMCs. The receptors here all came from a woman in her forties in good health and CMV-seropositive.

The V gene is TRBV7-9, the J gene TRBJ2-5; 8 bases are shared with TRBD2. The CDR3 is 17 amino acids. After removal of 5 bases from V and 0 bases from J, the junction contained 11 bases not matched to a gene. Germline V lookup: CDR1 SEHNR, CDR2 FQNEAQ (reference sequence). CDR3 loop: CASSETTSGRYQETQYF. In DNA form, the CDR3 reads TGTGCCAGCAGCGAGACTACTAGCGGCAGGTACCAAGAGACCCAGTACTTC.

V gene TRBV7-2 combines with J gene TRBJ2-3; D unclear. Deletions cut 3 bases from V and 4 bases from J, with 11 bases between. The CDR3 has 14 amino acids. Germline CDR1 is SGHTA and CDR2 is FQGNSA. This chain's CDR3 is CASSFGPLADTQYF. The DNA for the CDR3 is TGTGCCAGCAGCTTTGGGCCCCTTGCAGATACGCAGTATTTT.